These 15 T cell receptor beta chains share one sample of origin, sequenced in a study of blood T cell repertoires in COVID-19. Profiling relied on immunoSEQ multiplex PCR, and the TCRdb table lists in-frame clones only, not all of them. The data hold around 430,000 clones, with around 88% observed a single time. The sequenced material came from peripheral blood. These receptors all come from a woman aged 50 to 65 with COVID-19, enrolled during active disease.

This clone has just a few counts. DNA for the CDR3: TGTGCCAGCAGTTACTCTTCAAGAACACCATATGGCTACACCTTC. Translation gives CASSYSSRTPYGYTF. The chain carries TRBV6-5 and TRBJ1-2, with no clear D. CDR1 and CDR2 (germline): MNHEY, SVGAGI. V lost 0 bases and J 5 bases, leaving 13 bases between the germline ends. This CDR3 spans 15 amino acids.

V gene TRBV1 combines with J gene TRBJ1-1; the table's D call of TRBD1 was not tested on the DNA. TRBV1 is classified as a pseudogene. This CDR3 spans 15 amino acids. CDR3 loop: CTSSQALSQATEAFF. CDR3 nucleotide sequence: TGCACCAGCAGCCAAGCATTGTCACAGGCCACTGAAGCTTTCTTT.

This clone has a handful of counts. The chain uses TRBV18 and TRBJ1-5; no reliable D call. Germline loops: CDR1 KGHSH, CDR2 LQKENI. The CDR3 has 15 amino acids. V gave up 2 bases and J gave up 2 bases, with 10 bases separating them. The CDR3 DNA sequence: TGTGCCAGCTCACCATATCGTTCCGGCAATCAGCCCCAGCATTTT. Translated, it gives CASSPYRSGNQPQHF.

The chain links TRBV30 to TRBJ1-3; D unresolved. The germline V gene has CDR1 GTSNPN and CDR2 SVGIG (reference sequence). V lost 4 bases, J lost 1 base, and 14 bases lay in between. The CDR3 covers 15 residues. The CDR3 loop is CAWNLVRGSGNTIYF. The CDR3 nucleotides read TGTGCCTGGAATTTGGTACGGGGTTCTGGAAACACCATATATTTT.

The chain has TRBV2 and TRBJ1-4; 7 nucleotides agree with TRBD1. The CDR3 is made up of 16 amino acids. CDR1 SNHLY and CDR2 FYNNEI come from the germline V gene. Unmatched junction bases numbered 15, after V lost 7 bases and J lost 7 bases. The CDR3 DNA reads TGTGCCAGCACCACCCTACAGGGGAAGTTGGGTGAAAAACTGTTTTTT. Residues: CASTTLQGKLGEKLFF.

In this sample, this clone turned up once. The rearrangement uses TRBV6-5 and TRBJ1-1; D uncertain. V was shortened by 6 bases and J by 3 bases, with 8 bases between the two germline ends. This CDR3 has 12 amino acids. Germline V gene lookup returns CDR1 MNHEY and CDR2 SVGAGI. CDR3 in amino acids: CASSSTHTEAFF. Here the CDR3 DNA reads TGTGCCAGCAGCTCCACTCACACTGAAGCTTTCTTT.

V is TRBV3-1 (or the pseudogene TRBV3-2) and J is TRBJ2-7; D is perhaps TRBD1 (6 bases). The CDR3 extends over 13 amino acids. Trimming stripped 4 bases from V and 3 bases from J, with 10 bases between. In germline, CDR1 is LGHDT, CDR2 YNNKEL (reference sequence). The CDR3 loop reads CASSLTGNYEQYF. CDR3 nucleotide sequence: TGTGCCAGCAGCCTGACAGGAAACTACGAGCAGTACTTC.

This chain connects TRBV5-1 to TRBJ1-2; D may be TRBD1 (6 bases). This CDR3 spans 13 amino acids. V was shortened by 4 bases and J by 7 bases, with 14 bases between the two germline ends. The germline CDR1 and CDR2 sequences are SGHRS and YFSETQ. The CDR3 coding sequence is TGCGCCAGCAGCACAGGGAGGGTCGGTGGCTACACCTTC. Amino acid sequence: CASSTGRVGGYTF. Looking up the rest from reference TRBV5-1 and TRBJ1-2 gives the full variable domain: KAGVTQTPRYLIKTRGQQVTLSCSPISGHRSVSWYQQTPGQGLQFLFEYFSETQRNKGNFPGRFSGRQFSNSRSEMNVSTLELGDSALYLCASSTGRVGGYTFGSGTRLTVV.

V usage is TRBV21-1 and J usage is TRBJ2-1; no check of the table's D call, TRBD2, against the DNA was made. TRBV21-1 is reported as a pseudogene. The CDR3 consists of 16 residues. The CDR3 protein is CASSKGLAGEYNEQFF. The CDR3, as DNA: TGTGCCAGCAGCAAGGGACTAGCGGGGGAGTACAATGAGCAGTTCTTC.

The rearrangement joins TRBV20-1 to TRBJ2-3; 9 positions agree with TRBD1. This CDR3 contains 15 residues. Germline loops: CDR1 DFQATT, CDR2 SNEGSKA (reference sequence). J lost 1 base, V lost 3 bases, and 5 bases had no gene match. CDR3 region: CSASYRDRGTDTQYF. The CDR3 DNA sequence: TGCAGTGCTAGTTACCGGGACAGGGGCACAGATACGCAGTATTTT.

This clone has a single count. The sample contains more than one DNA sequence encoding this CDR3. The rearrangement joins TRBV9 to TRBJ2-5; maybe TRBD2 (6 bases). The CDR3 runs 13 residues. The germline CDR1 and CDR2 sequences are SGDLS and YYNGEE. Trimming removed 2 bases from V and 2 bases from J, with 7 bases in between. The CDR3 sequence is CASSVGLQETQYF. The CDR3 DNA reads TGTGCCAGCAGCGTGGGACTGCAAGAGACCCAGTACTTC.

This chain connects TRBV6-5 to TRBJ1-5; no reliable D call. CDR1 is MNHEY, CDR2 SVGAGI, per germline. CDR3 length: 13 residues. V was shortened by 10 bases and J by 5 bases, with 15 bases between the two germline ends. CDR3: CATSLESDQPQHF. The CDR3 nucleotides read TGTGCCACCTCTCTTGAGAGCGATCAGCCCCAGCATTTT.

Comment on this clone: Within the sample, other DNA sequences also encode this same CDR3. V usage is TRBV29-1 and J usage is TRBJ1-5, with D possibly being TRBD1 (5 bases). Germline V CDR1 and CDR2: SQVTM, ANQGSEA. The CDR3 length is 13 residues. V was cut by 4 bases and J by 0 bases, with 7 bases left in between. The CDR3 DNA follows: TGCAGCGTTGGGGGCGGTAGCAATCAGCCCCAGCATTTT. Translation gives CSVGGGSNQPQHF.

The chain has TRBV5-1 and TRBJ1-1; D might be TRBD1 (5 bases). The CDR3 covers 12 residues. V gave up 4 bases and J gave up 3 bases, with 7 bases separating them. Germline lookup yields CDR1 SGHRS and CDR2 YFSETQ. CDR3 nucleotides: TGCGCCAGCAGCCGGGGGGACACTGAAGCTTTCTTT. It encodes CASSRGDTEAFF.

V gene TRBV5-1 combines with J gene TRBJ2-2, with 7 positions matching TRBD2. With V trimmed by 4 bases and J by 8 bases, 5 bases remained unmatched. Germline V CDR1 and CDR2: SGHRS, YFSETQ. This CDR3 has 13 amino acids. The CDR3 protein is CASSPPGRGELFF. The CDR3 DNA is TGCGCCAGCAGCCCGCCCGGGAGGGGGGAGCTGTTTTTT.